Here is one T cell receptor beta chain with its context. Patients at the Seattle site were enrolled during active infection and followed longitudinally. This sample stems from a study of blood T cell repertoires in COVID-19. Study details: Donors in the United States, Italy and Spain gave samples during acute or convalescent COVID-19.

Methods used by the authors: Reference gene primer amplification gave nucleated cell count estimates. Sequencing was performed with immunoSEQ multiplex PCR; in TCRdb, only in-frame clones are kept and a portion is missing. V, J and clone size were drawn from that table, and D and trimming were deduced from the DNA. The sample lists 130,000 to 150,000 clones; roughly three quarters were seen once. This receptor was obtained from a woman between 65 and 79 years old with COVID-19, enrolled during active disease. Material: peripheral blood.

The CDR3 DNA sequence: TGTGCCACCCGAATACGGGGGGGTACCTACAATGAGCAGTTCTTC. It yields the protein CATRIRGGTYNEQFF. The chain uses TRBV28 and TRBJ2-1; 8 positions agree with TRBD2. V trimming: 10 bases; J trimming: 2 bases; junction bases outside the gene matches: 10. This CDR3 spans 15 amino acids. CDR1 and CDR2 from the germline V gene are MDHEN and SYDVKM. The full variable domain, in which reference TRBV28 and TRBJ2-1 provide the parts outside the CDR3, is DVKVTQSSRYLVKRTGEKVFLECVQDMDHENMFWYRQDPGLGLRLIYFSYDVKMKEKGDIPEGYSVSREKKERFSLILESASTNQTSMYLCATRIRGGTYNEQFFGPGTRLTVL.